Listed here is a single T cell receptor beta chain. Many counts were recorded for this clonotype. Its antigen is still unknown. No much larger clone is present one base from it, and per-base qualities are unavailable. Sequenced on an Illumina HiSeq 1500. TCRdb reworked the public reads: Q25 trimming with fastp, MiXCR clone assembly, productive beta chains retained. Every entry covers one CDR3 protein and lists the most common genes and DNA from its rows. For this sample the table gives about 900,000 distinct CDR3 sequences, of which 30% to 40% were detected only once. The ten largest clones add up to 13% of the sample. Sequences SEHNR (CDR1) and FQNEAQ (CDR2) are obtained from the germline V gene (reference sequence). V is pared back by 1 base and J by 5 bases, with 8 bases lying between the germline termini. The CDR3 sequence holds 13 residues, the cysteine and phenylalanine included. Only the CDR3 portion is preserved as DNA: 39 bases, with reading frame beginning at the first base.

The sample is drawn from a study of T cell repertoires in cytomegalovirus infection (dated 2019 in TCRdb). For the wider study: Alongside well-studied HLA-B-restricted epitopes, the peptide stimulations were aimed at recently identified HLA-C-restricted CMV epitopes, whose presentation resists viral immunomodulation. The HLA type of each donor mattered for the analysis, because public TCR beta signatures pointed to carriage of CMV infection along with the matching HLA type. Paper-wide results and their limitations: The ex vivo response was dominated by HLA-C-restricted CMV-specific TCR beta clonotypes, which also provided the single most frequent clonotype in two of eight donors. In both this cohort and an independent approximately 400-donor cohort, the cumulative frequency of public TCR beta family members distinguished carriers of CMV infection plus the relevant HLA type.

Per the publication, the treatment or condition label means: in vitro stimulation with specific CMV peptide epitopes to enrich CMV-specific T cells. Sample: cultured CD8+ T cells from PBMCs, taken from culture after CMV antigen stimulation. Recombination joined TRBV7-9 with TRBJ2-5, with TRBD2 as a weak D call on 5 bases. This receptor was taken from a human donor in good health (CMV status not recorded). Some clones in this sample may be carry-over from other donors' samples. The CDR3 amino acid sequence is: CASSLGGPETQYF. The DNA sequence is TGTGCCAGCAGCTTAGGCGGGCCGGAGACCCAGTACTTC.